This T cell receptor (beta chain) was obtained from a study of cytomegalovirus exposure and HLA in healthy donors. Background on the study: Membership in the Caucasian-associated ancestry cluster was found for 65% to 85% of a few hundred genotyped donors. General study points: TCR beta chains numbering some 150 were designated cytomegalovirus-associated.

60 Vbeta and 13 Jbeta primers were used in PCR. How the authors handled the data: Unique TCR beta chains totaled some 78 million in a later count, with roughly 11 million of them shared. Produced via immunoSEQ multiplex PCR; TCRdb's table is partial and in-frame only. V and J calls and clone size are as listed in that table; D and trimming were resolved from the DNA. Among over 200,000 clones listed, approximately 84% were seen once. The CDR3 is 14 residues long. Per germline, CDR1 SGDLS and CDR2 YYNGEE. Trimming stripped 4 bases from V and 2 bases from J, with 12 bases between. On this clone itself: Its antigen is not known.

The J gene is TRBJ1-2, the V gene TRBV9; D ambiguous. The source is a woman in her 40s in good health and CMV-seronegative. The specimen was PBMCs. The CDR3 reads CASSRTRENYGYTF. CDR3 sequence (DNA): TGTGCCAGCAGCCGGACGCGGGAGAACTATGGCTACACCTTC.